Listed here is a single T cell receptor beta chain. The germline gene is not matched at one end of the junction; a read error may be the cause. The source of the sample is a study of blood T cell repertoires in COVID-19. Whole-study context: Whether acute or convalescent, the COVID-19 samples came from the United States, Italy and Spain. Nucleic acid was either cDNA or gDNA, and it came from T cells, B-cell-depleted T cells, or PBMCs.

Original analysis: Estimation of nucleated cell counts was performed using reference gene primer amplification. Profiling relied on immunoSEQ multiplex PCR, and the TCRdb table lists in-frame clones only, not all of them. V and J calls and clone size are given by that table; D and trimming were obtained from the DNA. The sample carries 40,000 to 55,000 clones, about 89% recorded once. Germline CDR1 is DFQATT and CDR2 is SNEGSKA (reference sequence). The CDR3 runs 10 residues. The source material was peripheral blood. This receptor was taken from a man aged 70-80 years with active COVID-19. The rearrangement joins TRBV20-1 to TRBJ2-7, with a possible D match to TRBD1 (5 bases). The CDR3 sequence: CSARAAQATF. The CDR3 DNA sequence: TGCAGTGCTAGAGCCGCACAGGCAACCTTC.